This entry is about one TCR beta chain. These data come from a study of blood T cell repertoires in COVID-19. V was pared by 3 bases and J by 2 bases, with 8 bases of the junction left unmatched. The V gene's germline CDR1 is DFQATT and CDR2 SNEGSKA (reference sequence). The CDR3 runs 15 residues. Method: immunoSEQ multiplex PCR; TCRdb's copy keeps in-frame clones and lacks some. The repertoire consists of hundreds of thousands of clones, with around 84% occurring once and the leading ten covering around 5%. Input material: PBMCs or T cells enriched from blood (not recorded which). This TCR came from a man aged 40-49 years who had been exposed to COVID-19. The V call is TRBV20-1, the J call TRBJ1-2; 8 nucleotides match TRBD1. CDR3 residues: CSASKGQGMNYGYTF. CDR3 bases: TGCAGTGCTAGTAAAGGACAGGGTATGAACTATGGCTACACCTTC.